This T cell receptor beta chain was retrieved from a study of T cells in tuberculosis listed by TCRdb under 2018. Regarding the study in general: The study combined CD1B tetramers and high-throughput TCR immunosequencing to characterize T cells specific for the mycobacterial lipid antigen glucose monomycolate (GMM). With 9 to 10 people per group, a South African clinical cohort compared IGRA-negative adolescents, IGRA-positive adolescents with latent tuberculosis, and adults with active tuberculosis.

Findings and caveats that apply to the study as a whole: Compared with IGRA-negative controls, TCR-alpha repertoires from active tuberculosis had smaller mean NN-distances to GMM-specific TCRs, which suggests that these TCRs underwent clonal expansion. Clinical samples were selected based on the availability of cryopreserved specimens, with adults included as active tuberculosis cases and adolescents included as controls. Smaller NN-distances were partly driven by shorter CDR3-alpha lengths in active tuberculosis patients, and statistical significance was not reached for the TCR-beta difference. Using GEM motif frequencies, a classifier achieved 65% to 75% accuracy, whereas a classifier built on the diverse GMM-specific repertoire got to nearly 90% accuracy (AUROC more than 0.85).

The germline V gene encodes CDR1 SQVTM and CDR2 ANQGSEA. The V and J ends are trimmed by 5 bases and 4 bases, leaving 8 bases between them. The CDR3 measures 11 amino acids from cysteine to phenylalanine. Just CDR3 DNA is preserved here, 33 bases in frame from base 1. The immunoSEQ multiplex PCR assay was used to generate TCR libraries, with TCR-beta and/or TCR-alpha/delta assays applied to each sample. The amplified TCR libraries were sequenced on the Illumina high-throughput platform. Turning to the authors' computational methods: Clustering and dimensionality reduction relied on pairwise TCRdist distances among GMM-specific receptors from T cells that were either sorted ex vivo or expanded in vitro. Each clinical repertoire was assigned a mean NN-distance score, defined as the average TCRdist to the nearest 10% of tetramer-positive reference sequences. GEM TCR motif frequency was calculated as the fraction of unique TCRs that matched known GEM sequences in V/J usage and CDR3 length. Linear discriminant analysis with leave-one-out cross-validation, implemented in scikit-learn, was used to classify active tuberculosis. Not all clones reach the TCRdb copy of this immuneACCESS table, which keeps in-frame sequences only. Checked studies attribute under half of the gap to unresolved V genes and leave the rest unexplained. For V, J and clone size, that table is used; D and trimming come from the DNA. Present in this sample are 30,000 to 40,000 clones, around 96% of which were seen just once. The ten largest clones take up roughly 6% of the sample.

Worth noting for this clone: Its specific antigen is unknown. Base quality data are lacking; no much larger clone is found one base away.

At study entry, adolescents were screened for latent tuberculosis infection using a tuberculin skin test and the QuantiFERON-TB GOLD In-Tube IGRA. Unsorted cryopreserved PBMC were immunosequenced, covering on average approximately 100,000 T cells per clinical donor. Eleven high schools in the Worcester region of the Western Cape, South Africa, served as enrollment sites for adolescents aged 12 to 18 years. About 10 M. tuberculosis-infected adolescents and around ten uninfected adolescents, matched for age and sex, were selected. For the adolescents, PBMC were isolated by density centrifugation from freshly drawn heparinized blood and then cryopreserved.

The chain employs TRBV29-1 and TRBJ2-5; the D gene is perhaps TRBD2, from 6 matching bases. The clonotype comes from a donor between 10 and 35 years old with latent tuberculosis or without tuberculosis infection. Sequencing was carried out using PBMCs. This receptor has the CDR3 CSVQGGETQYF. The nucleotide sequence is given as TGCAGCGTTCAGGGAGGAGAGACCCAGTACTTC.